The clone carrying this T cell receptor beta chain has more than one count but fewer than ten. What it binds is unknown. The data were obtained in a study of molecular identifiers for immune sequencing clone quantification. Study-level findings and limits: Jurkat TCR RNA that was spiked in from one cell was reportedly detectable among one million naive cells.

With listed TCR primers and previously described methods, bulk TCR libraries were prepared. TCRdb used MiXCR to reprocess the PCR reads, holding one entry per CDR3 protein. Of fewer than 350,000 distinct CDR3 sequences detected, roughly a quarter appear once; the ten largest clones hold 0.65% to 0.75%. Germline-derived CDR1 and CDR2 are LNHDA and SQIVND (reference sequence). The CDR3 has 17 residues. With V trimmed by 1 base and J by 7 bases, 9 bases remained unmatched. Naive CD8 T cells underwent sorting with the CD8+CD4-CCR7+CD45RA+ definition. Sequenced material: naive CD8+ T cells from blood, with Jurkat cell RNA spiked in. The subset is: FACS-sorted CD8+CD4-CCR7+CD45RA+ naive T cells. This receptor was identified in a human donor in good health. Some libraries in this study had Jurkat cell RNA spiked in. The rearrangement links TRBV19 to TRBJ2-1; 11 bases match TRBD1. The CDR3 region is CASSIGGTGGLVNEQFF. CDR3 DNA: TGTGCCAGTAGTATAGGCGGGACAGGGGGACTAGTAAATGAGCAGTTCTTC.